The entry that follows covers one T cell receptor (beta chain) sequence. The sample belongs to a study of blood T cell repertoires in COVID-19. About the research overall: PBMCs, B-cell-depleted T cells, or T cells were the source of the cDNA or gDNA that made up the material.

The CDR3 consists of 14 residues. The germline CDR1 and CDR2 sequences are LNHDA and SQIVND (reference sequence). The junction had 10 bases not matched to a gene; V was cut back by 11 bases and J by 4 bases. Only in-frame clones appear in the TCRdb table, and some are missing; sequencing was by immunoSEQ multiplex PCR. The sample lists some 350,000 clones; about nine tenths were seen once. The sample consisted of peripheral blood. The rearrangement links TRBV19 to TRBJ2-1, with TRBD2 matching over 8 bases. This receptor was taken from a woman aged 70-85 years with COVID-19, enrolled during active disease. The CDR3 reads CAASRGGGYNEQFF. CDR3 coding DNA: TGTGCCGCATCCCGGGGGGGCGGATACAATGAGCAGTTCTTC.